This T cell receptor beta chain was sequenced for a study of blood T cell repertoires in COVID-19. Looking at the study overall: Sites across the United States, Italy and Spain contributed samples from acute and convalescent COVID-19. Sources were T cells, B-cell-depleted T cells, or PBMCs; the material itself was cDNA or gDNA.

CDR3 size: 14 residues. Germline loops: CDR1 SGHTS, CDR2 YDEGEE. The V and J ends lost 0 bases and 2 bases respectively, with 9 bases between them. Original processing notes: Cell counts per sample came from amplifying reference gene primers. Some clones are missing from TCRdb's copy, which holds only in-frame ones; the method was immunoSEQ multiplex PCR. D and trimming were read from the DNA, whereas the V and J calls and clone size are those reported in that table. This sample yields a few hundred thousand clones, of which more than 70% are seen a single time; 7.8% belongs to the top ten. The sequencing input was peripheral blood. The sequence was obtained from a woman between 45 and 60 years old who had recovered from COVID-19. The chain employs TRBV5-8 and TRBJ2-7; D is perhaps TRBD1 (5 bases). The CDR3 sequence: CASSLGTRAYEQYF. The CDR3 nucleotides are TGTGCCAGCAGCTTGGGGACACGAGCCTACGAGCAGTACTTC.